The rows below give T cell receptor beta chains drawn from one sample of a study of blood T cell repertoires in COVID-19. Method: immunoSEQ multiplex PCR; TCRdb's copy keeps in-frame clones and lacks some. The sample includes about 170,000 clones, under 90% of them seen just once. What was sequenced was peripheral blood. The receptors were gathered from a woman aged 65 to 85 with COVID-19, enrolled during active disease. The CDR3 runs from the conserved cysteine through the conserved F or W. D genes are given only for firm matches. Part of the rows lack a size; the others show once, few, many or a class for expanded clones.

v_call	clone_size	d_call	j_call	cdr3_aa	cdr3_nt
TRBV29-1	-	-	TRBJ1-2	CSVQGPYGYTF	TGCAGCGTCCAGGGGCCCTATGGCTACACCTTC
TRBV6-5	-	-	TRBJ1-1	CASSYGGTEAFF	TGTGCCAGCAGTTACGGCGGCACCGAAGCTTTCTTT
TRBV20-1	few	-	TRBJ2-5	CSGQFQETQYF	TGCAGTGGACAGTTCCAAGAGACCCAGTACTTC
TRBV5-6	-	-	TRBJ1-5	CASSSTGSNQPQHF	TGTGCCAGCAGCTCTACAGGGTCCAATCAGCCCCAGCATTTT
TRBV5-6	-	-	TRBJ1-2	CASSPQRGGYTF	TGTGCCAGCAGCCCTCAGCGGGGTGGCTACACCTTC
TRBV28	-	TRBD1	TRBJ1-4	CASSPRDRGREKLFF	TGTGCCAGCAGCCCGAGGGACAGGGGGCGTGAAAAACTGTTTTTT
TRBV5-1	-	TRBD1	TRBJ1-1	CASSPTPTGAVNTEAFF	TGCGCCAGCAGCCCCACTCCCACAGGGGCGGTGAACACTGAAGCTTTCTTT
TRBV6-5	-	-	TRBJ1-5	CASRSCQPQHF	TGTGCCAGCAGATCTTGTCAGCCCCAGCATTTT
TRBV24-1	-	TRBD2	TRBJ2-1	CATSDLGTSASRDEQFF	TGTGCCACCAGTGATTTAGGAACTAGCGCGAGTAGGGATGAGCAGTTCTTC
TRBV10-3	-	TRBD1	TRBJ1-2	CAISFPLSGQQNYGYTF	TGTGCCATCAGTTTTCCGCTCTCGGGACAGCAAAACTATGGCTACACCTTC
TRBV6-2/TRBV6-3	-	TRBD1	TRBJ1-5	CASSYGRGLEKQPQHF	TGTGCCAGCAGTTACGGCAGGGGGCTGGAAAAACAGCCCCAGCATTTT
TRBV7-2	-	-	TRBJ1-1	CASSFVYEAFF	TGTGCCAGCAGTTTCGTCTATGAAGCTTTCTTT
TRBV30	few	-	TRBJ1-1	CAWNTGGAEAFF	TGTGCCTGGAATACCGGGGGGGCGGAAGCTTTCTTT
TRBV3-1/TRBV3-2	-	-	TRBJ2-2	CASSHTFTGELFF	TGTGCCAGCAGCCATACTTTCACCGGGGAGCTGTTTTTT
TRBV28	once	TRBD2	TRBJ2-7	CASGTSGRGYEQYF	TGTGCCAGCGGGACTAGCGGGAGGGGCTACGAGCAGTACTTC
TRBV4-1	-	-	TRBJ1-2	CASSREGEGPFYGYTF	TGCGCCAGCAGCCGGGAGGGTGAGGGCCCCTTCTATGGCTACACCTTC
TRBV3-1/TRBV3-2	-	TRBD1	TRBJ2-1	CASSFRQGADEQFF	TGTGCCAGCAGCTTTCGACAGGGGGCCGATGAGCAGTTCTTC
TRBV6-1	-	TRBD2	TRBJ2-1	CASSARTSGLSYNEQFF	TGTGCCAGCAGTGCTAGGACTAGCGGACTGTCCTACAATGAGCAGTTCTTC